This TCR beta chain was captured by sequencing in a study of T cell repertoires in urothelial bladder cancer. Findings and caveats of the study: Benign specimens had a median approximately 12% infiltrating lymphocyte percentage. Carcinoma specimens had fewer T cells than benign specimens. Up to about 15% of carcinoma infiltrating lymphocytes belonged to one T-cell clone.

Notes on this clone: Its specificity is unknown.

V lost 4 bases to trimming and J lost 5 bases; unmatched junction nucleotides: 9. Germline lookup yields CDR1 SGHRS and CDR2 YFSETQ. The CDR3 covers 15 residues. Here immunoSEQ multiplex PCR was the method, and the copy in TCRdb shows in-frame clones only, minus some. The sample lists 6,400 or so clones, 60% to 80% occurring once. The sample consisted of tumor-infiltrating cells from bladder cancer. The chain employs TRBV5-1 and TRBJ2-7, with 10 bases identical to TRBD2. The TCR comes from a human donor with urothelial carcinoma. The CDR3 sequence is CASSPGLATFDEQYF. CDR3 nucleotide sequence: TGCGCCAGCAGCCCGGGACTAGCGACTTTCGACGAGCAGTACTTC.